This record concerns one T cell receptor (beta chain) sequence. The antigen is not known. The ends were cut back, 7 bases at V and 0 bases at J, with 7 bases in the middle. Germline CDR1 is SNHLY and CDR2 is FYNNEI. The CDR3 contains 13 residues. TCRdb keeps only in-frame clones here, not all; method: immunoSEQ multiplex PCR. The data show under 2,500,000 clones, approximately 96% seen once. The data belong to a study of shared clonotypes between healthy human individuals. General observations from the study: Among donors, the sharing of clonotypes was expected to be influenced by sequencing depth.

Sequences were obtained from naive CD4+ T cells sorted from blood. Subset: CD45RA+ positively selected. This chain links TRBV2 with TRBJ1-3, with no clear D. The clonotype was recovered from a man younger than 35 in good health. In nucleotides, the CDR3 is TGTGCCAGCACCACCATCTCTGGAAACACCATATATTTT. The encoded protein is CASTTISGNTIYF.